The clone carrying this T cell receptor beta chain has only a few counts. The antigen is unknown. The data stem from a study of vaccination and CD4 T cells after COVID-19. Cultured CD4+ T-cell DNA underwent Oncomine TCR Beta short-read sequencing. TCRdb redid the calling of the PCR reads with MiXCR, one entry per CDR3 protein. The table shows thousands of distinct CDR3 sequences, with 40% to 60% occurring only once. Sample treatment: 10-day PBMC culture with coronavirus spike peptide pools or control peptides (ViraFEST assay). CD4+ T-cell collection from the unexposed donor predated the COVID-19 pandemic (2011-2018). V lost 3 bases and J lost 6, with 15 bases in between. The CDR3 is made up of 14 amino acids. Germline CDR1 and CDR2: DFQATT and SNEGSKA (reference sequence).

This chain connects TRBV20-1 to TRBJ1-5; possibly TRBD1 for D (6 bases). The clonotype comes from a human donor in good health. The specimen was CD4+ T cells from blood, cultured in vitro. The DNA of the CDR3 is TGCAGTGCTAGTGTTGGTAGGGGGAGTCAGCCCCAGCATTTT. This translates into CSASVGRGSQPQHF.